Described below is a single T cell receptor (beta chain) sequence and its context. Its antigen is currently unknown. This sample is part of a study of PD-1 blockade in mismatch repair-deficient tumors. About the study: Enrolled about 2012-2016, patients had progressing, pretreated mismatch repair-deficient cancers of about twelve types.

The CDR3 runs to 13 residues. Trimming shortened V by 4 bases and J by 6 bases, and 10 bases separated the two germline ends. Germline-derived CDR1 and CDR2 are LNHDA and SQIVND (reference sequence). TCRs were sequenced from three patients responding to pembrolizumab. Notes on the study in general: Tumor-resident clones, often absent from pretreatment blood, expanded after pembrolizumab and then contracted.

This table comes from immunoSEQ multiplex PCR, and its TCRdb copy is limited to in-frame clones, with some not included. The data show about 120,000 clones, with 70% to 80% seen just once and about 4.7% held by the top ten. The receptor was isolated from an adult with mismatch repair-deficient cancer. The input for sequencing was peripheral blood, taken 60 weeks after starting pembrolizumab. The V gene is TRBV19, the J gene TRBJ1-5; maybe TRBD1 (5 bases). Here the CDR3 reads CASSTQGRQPQHF. The CDR3, as DNA: TGTGCCAGTAGTACCCAGGGTCGTCAGCCCCAGCATTTT.